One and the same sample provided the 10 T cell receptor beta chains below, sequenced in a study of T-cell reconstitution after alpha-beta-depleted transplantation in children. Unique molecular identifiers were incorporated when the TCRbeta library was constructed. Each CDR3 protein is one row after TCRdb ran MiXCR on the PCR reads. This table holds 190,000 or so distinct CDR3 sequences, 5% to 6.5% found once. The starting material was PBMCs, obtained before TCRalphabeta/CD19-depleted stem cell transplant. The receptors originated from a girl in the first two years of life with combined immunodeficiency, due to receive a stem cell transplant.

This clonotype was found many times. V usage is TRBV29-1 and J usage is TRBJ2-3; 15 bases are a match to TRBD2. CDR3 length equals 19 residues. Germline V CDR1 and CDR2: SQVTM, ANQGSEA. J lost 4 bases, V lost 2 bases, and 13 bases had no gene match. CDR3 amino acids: CSVEKGLAGGPSSADTQYF. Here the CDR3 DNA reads TGCAGCGTTGAAAAGGGACTAGCGGGGGGACCCTCGAGCGCAGATACGCAGTATTTT.

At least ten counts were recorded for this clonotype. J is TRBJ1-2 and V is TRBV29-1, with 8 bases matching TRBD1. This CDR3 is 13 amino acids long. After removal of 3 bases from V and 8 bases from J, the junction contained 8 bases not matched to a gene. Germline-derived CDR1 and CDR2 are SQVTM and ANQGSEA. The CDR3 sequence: CSVESGQANGYTF. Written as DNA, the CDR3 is TGCAGCGTTGAGTCGGGACAGGCGAACGGCTACACCTTC.

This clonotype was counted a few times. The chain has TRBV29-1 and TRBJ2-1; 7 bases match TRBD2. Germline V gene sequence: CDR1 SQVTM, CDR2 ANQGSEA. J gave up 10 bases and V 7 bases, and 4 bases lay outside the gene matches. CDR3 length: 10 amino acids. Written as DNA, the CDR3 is TGCAGCGGGGGGGGTAAGGAGCAGTTCTTC. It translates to CSGGGKEQFF.

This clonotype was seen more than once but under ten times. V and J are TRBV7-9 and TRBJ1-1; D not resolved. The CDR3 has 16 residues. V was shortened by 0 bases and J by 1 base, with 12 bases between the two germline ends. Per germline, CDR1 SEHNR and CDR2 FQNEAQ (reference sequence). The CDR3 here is CASSLAPPESNTEAFF. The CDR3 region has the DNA TGTGCCAGCAGCTTAGCCCCGCCAGAATCGAACACTGAAGCTTTCTTT.

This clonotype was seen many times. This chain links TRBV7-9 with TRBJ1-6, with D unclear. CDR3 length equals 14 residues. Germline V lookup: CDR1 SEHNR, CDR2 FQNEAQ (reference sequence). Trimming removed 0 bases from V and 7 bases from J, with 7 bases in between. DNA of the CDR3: TGTGCCAGCAGCTTAGCGGAGACCAATTCACCCCTCCACTTT. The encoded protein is CASSLAETNSPLHF.

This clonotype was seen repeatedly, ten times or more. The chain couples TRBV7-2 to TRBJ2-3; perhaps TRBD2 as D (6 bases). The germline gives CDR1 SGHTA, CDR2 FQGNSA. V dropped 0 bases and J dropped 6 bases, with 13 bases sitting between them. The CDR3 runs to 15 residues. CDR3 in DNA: TGTGCCAGCAGCTTAGCGGGCGGGACGGGGGATACGCAGTATTTT. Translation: CASSLAGGTGDTQYF.

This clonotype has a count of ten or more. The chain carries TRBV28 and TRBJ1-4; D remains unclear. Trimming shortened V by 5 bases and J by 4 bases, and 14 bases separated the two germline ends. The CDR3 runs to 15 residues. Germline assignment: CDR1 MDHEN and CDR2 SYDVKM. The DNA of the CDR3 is TGTGCCAGCAGTCCCTCCGACGGGTTTAATGAAAAACTGTTTTTT. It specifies CASSPSDGFNEKLFF.

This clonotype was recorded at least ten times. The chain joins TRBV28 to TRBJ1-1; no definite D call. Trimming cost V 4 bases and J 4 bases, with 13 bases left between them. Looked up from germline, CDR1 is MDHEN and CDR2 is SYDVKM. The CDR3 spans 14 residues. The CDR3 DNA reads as TGTGCCAGCAGTTCCCGAGGGTCGGGCACTGAAGCTTTCTTT. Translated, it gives CASSSRGSGTEAFF.

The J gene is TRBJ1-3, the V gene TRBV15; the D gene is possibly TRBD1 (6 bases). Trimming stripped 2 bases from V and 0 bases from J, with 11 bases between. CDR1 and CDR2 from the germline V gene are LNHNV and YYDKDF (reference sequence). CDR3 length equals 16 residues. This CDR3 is CATSRTRGSSGNTIYF. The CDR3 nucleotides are TGTGCCACCAGCAGAACCAGGGGCAGCTCTGGAAACACCATATATTTT.

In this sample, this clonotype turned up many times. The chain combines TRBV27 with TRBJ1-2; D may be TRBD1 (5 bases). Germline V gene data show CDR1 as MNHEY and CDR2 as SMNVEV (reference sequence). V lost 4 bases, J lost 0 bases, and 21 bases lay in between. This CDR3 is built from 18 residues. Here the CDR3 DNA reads TGTGCCAGCAGTTCGTTTGGGGACCGGGCGCCAACTAACTATGGCTACACCTTC. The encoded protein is CASSSFGDRAPTNYGYTF.